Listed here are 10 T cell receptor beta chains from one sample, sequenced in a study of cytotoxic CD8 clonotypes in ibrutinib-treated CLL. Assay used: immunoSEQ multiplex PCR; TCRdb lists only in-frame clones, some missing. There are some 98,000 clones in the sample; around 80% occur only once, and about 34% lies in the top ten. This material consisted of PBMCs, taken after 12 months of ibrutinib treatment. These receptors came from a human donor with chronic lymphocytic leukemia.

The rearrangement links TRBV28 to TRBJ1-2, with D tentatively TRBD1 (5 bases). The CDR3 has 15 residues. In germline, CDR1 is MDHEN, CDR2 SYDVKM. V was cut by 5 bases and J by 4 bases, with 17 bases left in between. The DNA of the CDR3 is TGTGCCAGCAGTCCTCATGACAGAATTGGCTATGGCTACACCTTC. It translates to CASSPHDRIGYGYTF.

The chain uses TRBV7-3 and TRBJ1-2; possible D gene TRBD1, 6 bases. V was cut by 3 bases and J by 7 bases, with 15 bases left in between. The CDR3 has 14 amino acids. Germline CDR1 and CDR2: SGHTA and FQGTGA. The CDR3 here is CASSFGGELGGYTF. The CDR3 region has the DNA TGTGCCAGCAGCTTCGGGGGCGAATTGGGTGGCTACACCTTC. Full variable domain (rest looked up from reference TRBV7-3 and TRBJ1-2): GAGVSQTPSNKVTEKGKYVELRCDPISGHTALYWYRQSLGQGPEFLIYFQGTGAADDSGLPNDRFFAVRPEGSVSTLKIQRTERGDSAVYLCASSFGGELGGYTFGSGTRLTVV.

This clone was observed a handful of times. DNA for the CDR3: TGTGCCAGCAGTCCCCGTGGCAGTCGATCCTACGAGCAGTACTTC. Translation gives CASSPRGSRSYEQYF. The chain uses TRBV27 and TRBJ2-7, with D uncertain. CDR3 length: 15 residues. Trimming pared 5 bases from V and 1 base from J, leaving 15 bases between. Germline V gene data show CDR1 as MNHEY and CDR2 as SMNVEV (reference sequence).

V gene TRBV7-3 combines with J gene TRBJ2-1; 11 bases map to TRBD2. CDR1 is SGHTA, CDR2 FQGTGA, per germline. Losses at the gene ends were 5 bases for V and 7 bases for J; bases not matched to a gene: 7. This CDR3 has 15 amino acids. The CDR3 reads CASSRPGLAENEQFF. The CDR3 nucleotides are TGTGCCAGCAGCCGGCCGGGACTAGCGGAAAATGAGCAGTTCTTC.

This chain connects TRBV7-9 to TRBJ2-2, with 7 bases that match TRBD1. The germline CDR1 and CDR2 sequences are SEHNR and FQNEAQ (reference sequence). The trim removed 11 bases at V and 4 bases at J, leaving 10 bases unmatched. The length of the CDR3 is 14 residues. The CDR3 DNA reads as TGTGCCCGAGGGGGACAGTCGGGCACCGGGGAGCTGTTTTTT. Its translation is CARGGQSGTGELFF.

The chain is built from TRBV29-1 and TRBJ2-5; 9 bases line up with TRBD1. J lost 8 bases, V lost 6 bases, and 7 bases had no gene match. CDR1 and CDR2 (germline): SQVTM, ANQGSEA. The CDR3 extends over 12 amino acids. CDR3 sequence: CSVGGQGETQYF. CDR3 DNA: TGCAGCGTCGGGGGACAGGGTGAAACCCAGTACTTC.

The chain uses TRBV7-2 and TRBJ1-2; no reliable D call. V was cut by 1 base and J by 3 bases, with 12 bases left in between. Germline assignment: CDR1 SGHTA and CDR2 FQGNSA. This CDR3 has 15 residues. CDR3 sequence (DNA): TGTGCCAGCAGCTTAGAAGGGTGGTCCCACTATGGCTACACCTTC. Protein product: CASSLEGWSHYGYTF.

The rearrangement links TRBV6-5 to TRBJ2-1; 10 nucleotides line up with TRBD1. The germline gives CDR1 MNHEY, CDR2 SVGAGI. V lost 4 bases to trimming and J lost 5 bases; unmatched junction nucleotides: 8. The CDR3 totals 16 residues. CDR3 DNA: TGTGCCAGCAGTTGGCCCTCCGGGACAGGGGACAATGAGCAGTTCTTC. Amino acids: CASSWPSGTGDNEQFF.

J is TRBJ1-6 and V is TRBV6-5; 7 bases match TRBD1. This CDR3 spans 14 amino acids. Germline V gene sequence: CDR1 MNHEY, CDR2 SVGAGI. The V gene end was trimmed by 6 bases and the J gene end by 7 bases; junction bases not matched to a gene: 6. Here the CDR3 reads CASRVTGVNSPLHF. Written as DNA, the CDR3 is TGTGCCAGCAGGGTAACAGGGGTGAATTCACCCCTCCACTTT.

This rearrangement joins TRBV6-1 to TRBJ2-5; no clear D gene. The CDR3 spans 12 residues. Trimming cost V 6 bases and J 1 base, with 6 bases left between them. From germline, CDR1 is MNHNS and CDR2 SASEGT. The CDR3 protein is CASSRLQETQYF. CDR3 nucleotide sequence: TGTGCCAGCAGCCGGCTCCAAGAGACCCAGTACTTC.